The 3 T cell receptor beta chains below were found in one sample sequenced in a study of blood T cell repertoires in COVID-19. Repertoires were generated with immunoSEQ multiplex PCR, while TCRdb's copy carries only in-frame clones and drops some. In the table there are hundreds of thousands of clones, 86% of which are singletons. Source material: PBMCs or T cells enriched from blood (not recorded which). These receptors were obtained from a woman aged 25 to 39 who had been exposed to COVID-19.

This chain uses TRBV27 with TRBJ2-2; no firm D call. The CDR3 length is 15 residues. Trimming left V 7 bases short and J 1 base short, with 13 bases between. Per germline, CDR1 MNHEY and CDR2 SMNVEV (reference sequence). CDR3 protein: CASNPSGRNTGELFF. The CDR3 coding sequence is TGTGCCAGCAACCCATCGGGTAGGAACACCGGGGAGCTGTTTTTT.

This clone was seen ten or more times. The chain is built from TRBV20-1 and TRBJ2-1; D is perhaps TRBD2 (5 bases). CDR3 length: 14 amino acids. The V gene lost 3 bases and the J gene lost 5 bases, with 14 bases spanning the gap. The germline CDR1 and CDR2 sequences are DFQATT and SNEGSKA (reference sequence). DNA of the CDR3: TGCAGTGCTAGTATACCGGGGTTCCACAATGAGCAGTTCTTC. It encodes CSASIPGFHNEQFF.

This sequence joins TRBV19 and TRBJ1-5; 8 bases agree with TRBD1. CDR3 size: 15 residues. CDR1 is LNHDA and CDR2 is SQIVND in the germline V gene (reference sequence). Trimming took 4 bases from V and 3 from J; bases not matched to a gene: 5. CDR3 sequence: CASSSRGPTNQPQHF. CDR3 nucleotides: TGTGCCAGTAGTAGCAGGGGGCCTACCAATCAGCCCCAGCATTTT.